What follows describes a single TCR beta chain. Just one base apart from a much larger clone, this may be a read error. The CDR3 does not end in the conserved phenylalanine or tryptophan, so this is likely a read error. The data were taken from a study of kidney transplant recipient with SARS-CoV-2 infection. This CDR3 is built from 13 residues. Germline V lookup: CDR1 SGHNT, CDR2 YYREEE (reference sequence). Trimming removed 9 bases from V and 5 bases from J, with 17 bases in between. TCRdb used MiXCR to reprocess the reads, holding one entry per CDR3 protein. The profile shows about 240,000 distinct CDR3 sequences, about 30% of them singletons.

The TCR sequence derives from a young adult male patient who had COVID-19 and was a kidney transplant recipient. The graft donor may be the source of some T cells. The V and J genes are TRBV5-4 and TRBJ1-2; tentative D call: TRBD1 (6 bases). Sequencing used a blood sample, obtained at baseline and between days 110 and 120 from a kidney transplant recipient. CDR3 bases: TGTGCCAACCTATCCAGGGGCGGGTATGGCTACACCCTC. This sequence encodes CANLSRGGYGYTL.